This entry concerns a single T cell receptor beta chain. The antigen is undetermined. This specimen comes from a study of cytomegalovirus exposure and HLA in healthy donors. Overall study context: The 100 to 150 validation repertoires and the roughly 700 first-cohort repertoires shared a platform, a later analysis reported. Study results and caveats: It was confirmed in vitro that three of the CMV-associated chains were specific for CMV antigens. The study flagged roughly 150 TCR beta chains as cytomegalovirus-associated. While the bulk of TCR sequences proved rare, some public TCRs turned up in many donors.

Repertoires were generated with immunoSEQ multiplex PCR, while TCRdb's copy carries only in-frame clones and drops some. The table includes some 170,000 clones, nearly 90% detected once. Trimming stripped 4 bases from V and 0 bases from J, with 16 bases between. Germline V gene data show CDR1 as MGHRA and CDR2 as YSYEKL. CDR3 size: 16 residues. Sequencing used PBMCs. The chain links TRBV4-1 to TRBJ2-7; possibly TRBD1 for D (6 bases). This TCR was recovered from a woman between 18 and 29 years old in good health and CMV-seropositive. DNA for the CDR3: TGCGCCAGCAGCCGGGACCGACAGGTTAGCTCCTACGAGCAGTACTTC. Amino acid sequence: CASSRDRQVSSYEQYF.